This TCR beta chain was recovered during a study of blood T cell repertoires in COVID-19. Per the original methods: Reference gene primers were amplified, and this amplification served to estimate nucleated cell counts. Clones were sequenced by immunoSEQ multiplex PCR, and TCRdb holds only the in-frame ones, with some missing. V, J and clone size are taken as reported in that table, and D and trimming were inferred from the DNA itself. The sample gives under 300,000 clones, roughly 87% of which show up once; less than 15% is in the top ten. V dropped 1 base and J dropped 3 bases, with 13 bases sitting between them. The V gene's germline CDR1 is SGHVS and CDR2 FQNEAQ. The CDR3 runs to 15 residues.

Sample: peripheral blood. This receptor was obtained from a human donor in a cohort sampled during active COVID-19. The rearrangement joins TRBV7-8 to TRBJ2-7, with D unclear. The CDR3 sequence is CASSLVESRYYEQYF. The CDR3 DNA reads TGTGCCAGCAGCTTAGTTGAGAGCCGTTACTACGAGCAGTACTTC.